The T cell receptor beta chain under discussion was sequenced for a study of CD8 T cells in ankylosing spondylitis. On this clonotype itself: The antigen is undetermined.

Study-wide results and caveats: Several of the motif variants were reported before in synovial fluid and blood from reactive arthritis. What appeared characteristic of ankylosing spondylitis blood was a TCR beta motif of 7 or 8 highly homologous variants. It was reported that disease-linked clones were significantly enriched in matched ankylosing spondylitis synovial fluid.

CDR3 length: 13 residues. With V trimmed by 6 bases and J by 5 bases, 5 bases remained unmatched. The germline gives CDR1 LNHDA, CDR2 SQIVND (reference sequence). TCR beta libraries were made by quantitative 5'-RACE with molecular barcodes. TCRdb processed the 5' RACE reads anew with MiXCR; each CDR3 protein has one entry. This sample has hundreds of thousands of distinct CDR3 sequences; 12% occur once, and the top ten carry roughly 0.51%. The source material was blood, either unsorted or a sorted T cell fraction (not recorded which). The chain recombines TRBV19 with TRBJ1-1; TRBD1 aligns across 8 bases. The receptor was isolated from a male donor with ankylosing spondylitis. CDR3 region: CASSDRGGTEAFF. The CDR3 coding sequence is TGTGCCAGTAGCGACAGGGGAGGAACTGAAGCTTTCTTT.